This entry concerns a single T cell receptor beta chain. Its antigen target is currently unknown. Base-call qualities are not available, and no considerably larger clone is one nucleotide away. The protocol used for the library was the immunoSEQ multiplex PCR assay. For the multiplex PCR, a mixture combining 60 forward primers for TCR Vbeta segments and 13 reverse primers for TCR Jbeta segments was used. Amplification of the CDR3 region of rearranged TCR beta genes was performed with a multiplex PCR assay on genomic DNA. The Illumina HiSeq System was used to sequence the amplified TCR beta libraries as 87-base-pair reads. The original pipeline was this. In a later analysis, 80 million or so unique TCR beta chains were counted across the approximately 640 repertoires, and approximately 11 million of these chains were shared by at least two donors. Raw reads were error-corrected and collapsed into unique sequences by a nearest-neighbor algorithm in which closely related sequences were merged to remove PCR and sequencing errors. V, D and J gene segments were assigned by aligning CDR3 sequences to IMGT reference sequences. Each retained sequence needed at least a six-nucleotide match to both a V gene segment and a J gene segment. Rearrangements were classified as productive when the CDR3 lacked stop codons and remained in frame with V and J, and all other rearrangements were classified as non-productive. CDR3 was defined according to IMGT convention as the region running from the second conserved V-encoded cysteine to the conserved J-encoded phenylalanine. Sequences without an unambiguous match to a single V gene segment were excluded from the earlier analysis of 500 to 700 of the donors. An earlier analysis of around 600 of the donors classified V segments as functional when productive rearrangements were above 56.7% and as segregating when the standard deviation between donors was above 5%. A statistical classification framework was developed to diagnose cytomegalovirus status using the catalog of TCR beta chain sequences. In a later analysis, TCR nucleotide sequences were compared against IMGT/GENE-DB human TR gene sequences so that V and J genes could be assigned. A later analysis assigned CDR3 sequences and most-parsimonious VDJ recombination scenarios with the TCRdist pipeline. In a later analysis, every TCR beta chain was defined by the combination of its CDR3 amino acid sequence and its V-gene family, and reads without a unique V-gene family were dropped. A later analysis removed over 500 highly shared, low-generation-probability nucleotide sequences to deal with suspected cross-contamination and a sequencing artifact. In a later analysis, a clonal expansion index for each public chain was calculated from normalized within-repertoire ranks of inferred template counts. Generation probabilities in a later analysis came from a VDJ recombination model fitted to out-of-frame rearrangements, and those results were checked against IGoR. Hypergeometric tests were used in a later analysis to score TCR-TCR, TCR-HLA and TCR-CMV co-occurrence, with a repertoire-size bias correction applied to the TCR pairs. A later analysis estimated false discovery rates by permuting HLA or CMV assignments 20 times. In a later analysis, co-occurring TCRs were grouped using DBSCAN, with TCRdist sequence similarity added in when clustering inside HLA-allele-positive subsets. For co-occurrence clustering, repertoires with fewer than 30,000 or more than 120,000 public chains were excluded, along with five or six repertoires with anomalous nucleotide sharing. This is the immuneACCESS table as TCRdb keeps it, with only in-frame sequences that have V and J called. A part of the clones is gone; compared with another copy, unresolved V genes explain less than half, and the rest is unexplained. That table furnishes V, J and clone size, whereas the DNA furnished D and trimming. This sample lists about 120,000 clones; over 75% were detected once. The ten largest clones represent approximately 9.9% of the sample.

Spanning cysteine to phenylalanine, the CDR3 consists of 13 amino acids. The kept DNA is CDR3 alone, 39 bases in frame from the first base. For CDR1 and CDR2, the germline V gene lists MDHEN and SYDVKM. Trimming costs V 10 bases and J 5 bases, and their ends lie 14 bases apart. The data belong to a study of cytomegalovirus exposure and HLA in healthy donors (TCRdb year 2017). About the study as a whole: An earlier analysis of approximately 640 of the donors reported approximately 290 Gb of sequence data and 117 million unique TCR beta sequences from approximately 180 million T cells. About 300 gigabases of sequencing data and tens of millions of unique TCR sequences were included in an early release covering about 700 HLA-typed donors. The genetic ancestry cluster associated with self-reported Caucasian donors included about 84% of the 398 genotyped donors. The study was designed to test whether signatures of past pathogen exposure could be identified by cataloging public T cell receptors. Using immunosequencing, the study profiled T cell repertoires from about 610 subjects and related those repertoires to cytomegalovirus serostatus. Along with the approximately 600-subject first cohort, a separate validation cohort of around 120 different subjects was used. To predict cytomegalovirus infection status, the study combined high-throughput TCR immunosequencing, statistical association of individual TCRs with disease status, and machine learning. A later analysis re-examined previously published TCR beta repertoires from 610 or so donors and added high-resolution HLA genotyping to investigate patterns of TCR occurrence. Rather than drawing on any new phenotypic data, the later analysis identified candidate immune exposures from TCR beta sequences and the way those sequences occurred across donors. An earlier analysis of a few hundred of the donors applied high-throughput TCR beta sequencing to assess whether each TCR beta V gene segment acted as functional or pseudogenic. Donor age, sex, ethnicity and CMV serostatus were collected together with the repertoire data. A later genetic analysis took genome-wide SNP genotypes for about 60% of the roughly 670 donors and used that subset as a discovery cohort. Every discovery cohort repertoire had been produced on one sequencing platform. HLA typing included class I and class II loci at four-digit resolution. Typing coverage differed by locus: A, B, C, DRB1 and DQB1 were typed in roughly 629-630 donors, DQA1 in around 500, DPA1 in some 610, and DPB1 in 450 to 480. Four or five DR-DQ haplotypes were handled as single units for association and clustering, since linkage in the cohort was strong. Among around 400 genotyped donors of the cohort, an average of about 240,000 unique TCR beta nucleotide sequences were sequenced per donor, roughly 20% of them non-productive.

What the study reported, not specific to this receptor: In a later analysis, some 18,000 TCR beta sequences were associated with specific HLA alleles at a false discovery rate of 0.05. The authors suggested that the approach could potentially be generalized to other disease states and immunological phenotypes. Because counts were too low, approximately 18 rarely observed V segments, including chromosome 9 orphons, were excluded from the earlier analysis of roughly 580 of the donors. A further reported finding was that TCR beta sequences accurately predicted the HLA-A and HLA-B alleles for most subjects in the first cohort. In vitro tests confirmed that a few of the cytomegalovirus-associated TCR beta chains recognize cytomegalovirus antigens. Assigning TCR associations to individual alleles was difficult when HLA alleles, especially DR and DQ, strongly co-occurred. This cohort had only TCR beta chains sequenced, and the lack of alpha or paired-chain data limited which features could be detected. A total of roughly 160 TCR beta chains were listed by the study as associated with cytomegalovirus. Linkage disequilibrium might explain the correlated functional status among segregating V segments, but an unknown experimental factor could not be ruled out. A later genetic analysis associated a missense DCLRE1C variant with V-gene and J-gene trimming of TCR beta chains, and an independent cohort replicated the association. CMV serostatus was the only immune exposure information available for the cohort. The classifier was reported to diagnose cytomegalovirus status with high specificity and sensitivity in both the original cohort and the validation cohort. In a later analysis, several top co-occurrence clusters were reported to appear linked to parvovirus B19, influenza, CMV and Epstein-Barr virus. In an earlier analysis of 587 of the donors, most TCR beta V segments were observed in productive rearrangements about 87% or about 30% of the time, broadly matching IMGT annotations. According to a later genetic analysis, donors in an Asian-associated ancestry cluster had fewer N-insertions in productive TCRs than the approximately 670-donor mean. Roughly uniform sequencing depth across donors was assumed in presence/absence analyses, although this assumption may not hold. A cluster of highly shared sequence variants was judged likely to be a technical artifact of the sequencing pipeline. Some IMGT-functional V segments, including TRBV6-2 and TRBV6-3, could not be told apart with the 87-base-pair reads, so those segments were excluded. A later analysis found that most CMV-associated TCR beta chains appeared HLA-restricted, with HLA associations seemingly driven largely by CMV exposure. In a later analysis, TCR association rates were found to vary across HLA loci, with the most associated TCRs seen for DRB1 alleles and the fewest for HLA-C alleles. Most TCR sequences were seen in very few donors, while some public TCRs were found in many individuals. Because HLA typing was unavailable for some donors at each locus, only the typed subset was used in association tests. In a later analysis, HLA-associated TCR beta chains were found to be more clonally expanded and to have lower generation probabilities than equally common non-associated chains.

The cohort was made up of around 720 healthy bone marrow donors. Cohort members were all nominally healthy when sampled, although unrecorded immune exposures were likely present. The donor tested CMV seropositive and was one of the 289 seropositive cohort members. A peripheral blood sample was provided by each donor, and peripheral blood mononuclear cells were used for TCR beta sequencing. The Qiagen DNeasy Blood Extraction Kit was used to extract genomic DNA from the blood cell samples. This sequence was found in a man aged 35 to 55 in good health and CMV-seropositive. Sequenced input: PBMCs. The chain is made from TRBV28 and TRBJ1-4; the D gene is possibly TRBD1, with 5 bases matching. The DNA is TGTGCCATCCTCGGGCAGGGAAATGAAAAACTGTTTTTT. The resulting protein is CAILGQGNEKLFF. Here the CDR3 is joined to the reference TRBV28 and TRBJ1-4 genes, and the full variable domain is: DVKVTQSSRYLVKRTGEKVFLECVQDMDHENMFWYRQDPGLGLRLIYFSYDVKMKEKGDIPEGYSVSREKKERFSLILESASTNQTSMYLCAILGQGNEKLFFGSGTQLSVL.